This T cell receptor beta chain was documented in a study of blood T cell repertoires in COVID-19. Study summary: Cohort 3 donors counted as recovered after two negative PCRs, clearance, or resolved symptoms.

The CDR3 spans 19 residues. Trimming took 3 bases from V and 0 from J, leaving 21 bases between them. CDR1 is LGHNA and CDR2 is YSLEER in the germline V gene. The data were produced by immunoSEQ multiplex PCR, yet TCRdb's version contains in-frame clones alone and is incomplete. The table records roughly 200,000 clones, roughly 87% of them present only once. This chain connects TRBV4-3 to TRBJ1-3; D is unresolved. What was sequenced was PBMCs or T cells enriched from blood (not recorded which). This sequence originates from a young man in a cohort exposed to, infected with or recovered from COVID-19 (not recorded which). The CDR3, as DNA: TGCGCCAGCAGCCATCCGTTTGGAGAGCCAAACTACTCTGGAAACACCATATATTTT. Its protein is CASSHPFGEPNYSGNTIYF.